This TCR beta chain derives from a study of blood T cell repertoires in COVID-19. At the level of the study: There were acute and convalescent COVID-19 samples, and they came from the United States, Italy and Spain. T cells, B-cell-depleted T cells, or PBMCs provided the cDNA or gDNA that served as material.

CDR1 is LGHDT, CDR2 YNNKEL, per germline (reference sequence). The CDR3 is 16 residues long. The V gene end was trimmed by 3 bases and the J gene end by 10 bases; junction bases not matched to a gene: 13. Under the authors' procedure: Estimated nucleated cell counts came from reference gene primer amplification. TCRdb keeps only in-frame clones here, not all; method: immunoSEQ multiplex PCR. That table supplies the V and J calls and clone size; D and trimming were determined from the DNA. Among 25,000 or so clones listed, about 83% were seen once. The sequence was obtained from a man aged 70 or older with acute or convalescent COVID-19. The chain combines TRBV3-1 (or the pseudogene TRBV3-2) with TRBJ1-4, with 8 bases that match TRBD1. The material sequenced was peripheral blood. This CDR3 reads CASSQDREEPRVKLFF. Here the CDR3 DNA reads TGTGCCAGCAGCCAGGACAGGGAAGAGCCACGTGTAAAACTGTTTTTT.